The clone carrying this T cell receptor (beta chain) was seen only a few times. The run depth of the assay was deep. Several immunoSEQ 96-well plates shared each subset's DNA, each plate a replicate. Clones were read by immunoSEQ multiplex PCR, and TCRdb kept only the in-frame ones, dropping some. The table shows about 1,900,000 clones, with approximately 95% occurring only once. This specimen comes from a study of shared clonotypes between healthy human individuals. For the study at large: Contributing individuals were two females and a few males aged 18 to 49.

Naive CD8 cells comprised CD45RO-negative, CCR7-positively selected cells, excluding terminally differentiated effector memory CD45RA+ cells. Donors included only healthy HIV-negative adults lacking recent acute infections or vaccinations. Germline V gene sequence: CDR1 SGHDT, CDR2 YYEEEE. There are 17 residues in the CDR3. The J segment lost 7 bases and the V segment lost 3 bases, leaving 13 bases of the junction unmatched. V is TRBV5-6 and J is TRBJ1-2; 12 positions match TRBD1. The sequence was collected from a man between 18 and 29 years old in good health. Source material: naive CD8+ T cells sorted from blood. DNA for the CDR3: TGTGCCAGCAGCTACTGGGTTCCGGGGACAGGGGGCTCTGGCTACACCTTC. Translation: CASSYWVPGTGGSGYTF.